This T cell receptor beta chain was identified in a study of T-cell reconstitution after alpha-beta-depleted transplantation in children. CDR3 length: 17 amino acids. V was clipped by 0 bases and J by 0 bases, with 12 bases between them. Germline-derived CDR1 and CDR2 are LGHNA and YSLEER. Using unique molecular identifiers, the investigators prepared the TCRbeta library. TCRdb ran MiXCR on the PCR reads and lists one entry per CDR3 protein. The profile shows roughly 350,000 distinct CDR3 sequences, around 10% of them singletons. The chain joins TRBV4-3 to TRBJ2-1; D is unresolved. Specimen: PBMCs from the stem cell graft donor, collected from the stem cell graft. The clonotype originates from a human donor who donated a stem cell graft to a child with acute lymphoblastic leukemia. This chain's CDR3 is CASSQDLVASSYNEQFF. DNA for the CDR3: TGCGCCAGCAGCCAAGATCTCGTGGCGAGCTCCTACAATGAGCAGTTCTTC.